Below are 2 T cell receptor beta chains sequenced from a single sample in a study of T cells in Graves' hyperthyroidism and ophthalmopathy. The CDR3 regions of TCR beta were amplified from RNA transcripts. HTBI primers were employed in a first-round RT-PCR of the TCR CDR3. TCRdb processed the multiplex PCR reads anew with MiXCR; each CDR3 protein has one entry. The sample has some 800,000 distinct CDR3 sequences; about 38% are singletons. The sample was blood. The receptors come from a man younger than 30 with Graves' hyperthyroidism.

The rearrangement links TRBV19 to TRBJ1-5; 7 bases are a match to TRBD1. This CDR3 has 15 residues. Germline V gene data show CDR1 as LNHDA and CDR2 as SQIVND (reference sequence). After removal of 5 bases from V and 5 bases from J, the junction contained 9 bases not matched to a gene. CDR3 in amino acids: CASSLTRTGDQPQHF. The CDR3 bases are TGTGCCAGTAGTCTTACTCGGACAGGCGATCAGCCCCAGCATTTT.

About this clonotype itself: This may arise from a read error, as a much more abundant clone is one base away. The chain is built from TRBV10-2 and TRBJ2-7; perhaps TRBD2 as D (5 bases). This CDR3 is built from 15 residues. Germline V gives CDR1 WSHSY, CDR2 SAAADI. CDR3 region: CASSESAGGRNEQYF. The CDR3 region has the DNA TGTGCCAGCAGTGAGTCAGCCGGAGGAAGGAACGAGCAGTACTTC.